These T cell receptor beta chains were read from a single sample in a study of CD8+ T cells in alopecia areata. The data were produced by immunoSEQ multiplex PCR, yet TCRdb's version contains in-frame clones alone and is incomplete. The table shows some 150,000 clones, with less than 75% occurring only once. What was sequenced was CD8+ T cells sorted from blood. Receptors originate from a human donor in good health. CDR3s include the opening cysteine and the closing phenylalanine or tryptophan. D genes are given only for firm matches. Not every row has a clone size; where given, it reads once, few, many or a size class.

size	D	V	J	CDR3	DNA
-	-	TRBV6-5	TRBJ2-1	CASSYTLGNEQFF	TGTGCCAGCAGTTACACGCTAGGTAATGAGCAGTTCTTC
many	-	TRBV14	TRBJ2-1	CASSLDGAYEQFF	TGTGCCAGCAGCCTAGACGGAGCCTACGAGCAGTTCTTC
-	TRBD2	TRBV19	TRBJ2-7	CASSRLLAGGTYEQYF	TGTGCCAGTAGTAGGCTACTAGCGGGCGGGACCTACGAGCAGTACTTC
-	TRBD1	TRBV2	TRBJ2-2	CASRPGTGVPGELFF	TGTGCCAGCAGGCCCGGGACAGGGGTACCCGGGGAGCTGTTTTTT
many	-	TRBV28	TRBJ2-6	CASSRGFSGANVLTF	TGTGCCAGCAGCCGAGGTTTCTCTGGGGCCAACGTCCTGACTTTC
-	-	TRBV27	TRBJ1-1	CASSPGVGGTEAFF	TGTGCCAGCAGTCCGGGGGTCGGAGGCACTGAAGCTTTCTTT
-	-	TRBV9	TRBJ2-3	CASSPGNENPSTDTQYF	TGTGCCAGCAGCCCCGGAAATGAAAATCCTAGCACAGATACGCAGTATTTT
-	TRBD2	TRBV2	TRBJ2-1	CASCATSGINEQFF	TGTGCCAGCTGCGCGACTAGCGGGATCAATGAGCAGTTCTTC
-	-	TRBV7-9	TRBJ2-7	CASSFSDYLGYEQYF	TGTGCCAGCAGTTTCTCGGACTACCTAGGATACGAGCAGTACTTC
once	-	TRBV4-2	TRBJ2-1	CASSLREVYNEQFF	TGTGCCAGCAGCCTTCGTGAGGTCTACAATGAGCAGTTCTTC
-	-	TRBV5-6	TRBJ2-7	CASSSQGEQYF	TGTGCCAGCAGCTCCCAGGGCGAGCAGTACTTC
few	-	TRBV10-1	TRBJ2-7	CASSVGTTYEQYF	TGCGCCAGCAGTGTGGGCACCACCTACGAGCAGTACTTC
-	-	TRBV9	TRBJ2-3	CASSVEGGTSDTQYF	TGTGCCAGCAGCGTAGAGGGCGGGACATCAGATACGCAGTATTTT
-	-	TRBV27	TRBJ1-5	CASSSDGSNQPQHF	TGTGCCAGCAGTTCGGACGGGAGCAATCAGCCCCAGCATTTT
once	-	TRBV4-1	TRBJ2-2	CASSPKPGMDTGELFF	TGCGCCAGCAGCCCGAAACCAGGCATGGACACCGGGGAGCTGTTTTTT
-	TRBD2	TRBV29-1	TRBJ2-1	CSVDTGGAYNEQFF	TGCAGCGTTGATACCGGGGGGGCCTACAATGAGCAGTTCTTC
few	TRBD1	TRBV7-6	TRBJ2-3	CASSFWTGGSTDTQYF	TGTGCCAGCAGCTTCTGGACAGGGGGTAGCACAGATACGCAGTATTTT
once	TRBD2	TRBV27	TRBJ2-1	CASSPGLASNEQFF	TGTGCCAGCAGCCCGGGACTAGCGTCGAATGAGCAGTTCTTC
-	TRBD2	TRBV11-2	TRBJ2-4	CASSLELAGTKNIQYF	TGTGCCAGCAGCTTGGAACTAGCGGGAACCAAAAACATTCAGTACTTC